The entry that follows covers one T cell receptor beta chain sequence. The record originates from a study of response to subunit inactivated influenza vaccine. MiXCR was run by TCRdb on the RT-PCR reads, yielding one entry per CDR3 protein. Of roughly 190,000 distinct CDR3 sequences listed, approximately 12% are singletons. Trimming left V 6 bases short and J 0 bases short, with 27 bases between. In germline, CDR1 is LGHDT, CDR2 YNNKEL (reference sequence). The CDR3 totals 19 residues. These same records also appear under a second study, on T cells expressing NK-cell markers. From that study: Researchers built TCR beta cDNA using 5'RACE template switching with UMIs. Expanded NKG2C+ T cell clones had unclear HCMV specificity.

The TCR originated in a man aged 45 to 65 who received an inactivated influenza vaccine. This specimen consisted of CD8+ T cells sorted from PBMCs, obtained 12 days after vaccination. The chain uses TRBV3-1 and TRBJ2-7; D is unclear. The chain's CDR3 is CASSPSAQFARNYSYEQYF. The CDR3 nucleotides are TGTGCCAGCAGTCCCTCGGCACAGTTTGCGCGGAATTACTCCTACGAGCAGTACTTC.